The rows below give T cell receptor beta chains drawn from one sample of a study of blood T cell repertoires in COVID-19. Generated by immunoSEQ multiplex PCR, the TCRdb table keeps only in-frame clones and is missing some. The sample records about 190,000 clones, roughly three quarters being singletons. Sequenced: peripheral blood. The receptors come from a woman of 80 years or more with COVID-19, enrolled during active disease. CDR3s include the opening cysteine and the closing phenylalanine or tryptophan.

>TRBV12-3/TRBV12-4
CASSFQGNTEAFF
>TRBV29-1
CSVEDGLAGYNEQFF
>TRBV5-1
CASSLGQGPHEQYF
>TRBV28
CASSFYRGRGETQYF
>TRBV5-6
CASSSRDRLYYEQYF
>TRBV11-3
CASSFAYGQGVGNEQFF
>TRBV21-1
CASSKEKGDYEQYF
>TRBV5-1
CASSAGTSGIIQETQYF
>TRBV4-1
CASSQEAGTLVVWAYNEQFF
>TRBV13
CASSPSSQETQYF
>TRBV19
CASSPRDSTVYEQYF
>TRBV6-6
CASSYRGAYEQYF
>TRBV19
CASSMWAGSSGANVLTF
>TRBV5-1
CASSPLGGYGYTF
>TRBV7-2
CASSLRGGNQPQHF
>TRBV19
CASSVRQGLIEKLFF
>TRBV19
CASSSTGGVRNSPLHF
>TRBV4-2
CASSQDLGYAGGRYGYTF